The source of this T cell receptor (beta chain) is a study of human T cells and chemical hapten exposure. One entry per CDR3 protein results from TCRdb running MiXCR on the RACE reads. The table lists over 50,000 distinct CDR3 sequences, 11% of them singletons. The germline V gene encodes CDR1 SSHAT and CDR2 FNYEAQ (reference sequence). With 5 bases clipped from V and 1 base from J, the junction kept 6 bases outside the gene matches. This CDR3 region has 16 residues. A note on this clonotype: Its matching antigen is unknown.

The time point is: patch test 1, 2 weeks after DPC sensitization. Treatment here: therapeutic diphenylcyclopropenone sensitization with weekly scalp DPC. The total RNA was obtained from whole blood that was not fractionated. Study-wide results and caveats: Among TCRs, those above 1 in 1000 frequency were unaffected by DPC sensitization.

The chain recombines TRBV7-7 with TRBJ2-2, with TRBD2 matching over 8 bases. The sample consisted of whole blood, taken in connection with sensitization to the hapten diphenylcyclopropenone (DPC). This sequence originates from a woman in her thirties or forties with alopecia areata. Some clones in this sample may be carry-over from other donors' samples. The CDR3 DNA reads as TGTGCCAGCAGCCCCGCCGCGGGGGGGAACACCGGGGAGCTGTTTTTT. It codes for CASSPAAGGNTGELFF.